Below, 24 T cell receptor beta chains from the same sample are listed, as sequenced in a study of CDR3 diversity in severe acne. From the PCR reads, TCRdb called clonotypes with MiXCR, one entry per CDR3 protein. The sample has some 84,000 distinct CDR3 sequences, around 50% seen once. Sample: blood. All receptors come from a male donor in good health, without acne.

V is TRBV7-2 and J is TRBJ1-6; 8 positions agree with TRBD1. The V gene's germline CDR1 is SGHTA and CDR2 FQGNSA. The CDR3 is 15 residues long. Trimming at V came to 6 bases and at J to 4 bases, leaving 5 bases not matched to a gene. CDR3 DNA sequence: TGTGCCAGCAGTTCCGGACAGGGTTATAATTCACCCCTCCACTTT. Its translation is CASSSGQGYNSPLHF.

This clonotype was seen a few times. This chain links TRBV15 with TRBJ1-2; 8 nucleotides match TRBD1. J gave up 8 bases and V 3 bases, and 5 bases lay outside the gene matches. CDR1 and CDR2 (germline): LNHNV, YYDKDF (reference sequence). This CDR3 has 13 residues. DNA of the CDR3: TGTGCCACCAGCAGCAGACAGGGGACCGGCTACACCTTC. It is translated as CATSSRQGTGYTF.

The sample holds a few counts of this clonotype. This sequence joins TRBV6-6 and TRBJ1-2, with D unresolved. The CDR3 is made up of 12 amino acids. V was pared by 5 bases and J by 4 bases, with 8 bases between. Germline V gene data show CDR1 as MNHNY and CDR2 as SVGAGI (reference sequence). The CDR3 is CASSGGPYGYTF. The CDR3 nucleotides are TGTGCCAGCAGTGGCGGACCCTATGGCTACACCTTC.

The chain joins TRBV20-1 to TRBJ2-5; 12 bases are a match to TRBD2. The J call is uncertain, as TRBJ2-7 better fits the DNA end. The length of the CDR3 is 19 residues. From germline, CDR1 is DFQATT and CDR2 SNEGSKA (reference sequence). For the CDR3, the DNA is TGCAGTGCTAGACCTTGGGAATGGGCTAGCGGGGGGGCTTACTACGAGCAGTACTTC. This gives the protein CSARPWEWASGGAYYEQYF.

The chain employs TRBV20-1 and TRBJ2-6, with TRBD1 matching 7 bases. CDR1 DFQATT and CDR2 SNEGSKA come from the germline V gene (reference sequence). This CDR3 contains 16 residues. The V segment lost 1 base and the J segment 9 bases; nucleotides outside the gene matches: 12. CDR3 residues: CSARATGEQVGNVLTF. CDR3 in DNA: TGCAGTGCTAGAGCTACAGGGGAGCAGGTTGGCAACGTCCTGACTTTC.

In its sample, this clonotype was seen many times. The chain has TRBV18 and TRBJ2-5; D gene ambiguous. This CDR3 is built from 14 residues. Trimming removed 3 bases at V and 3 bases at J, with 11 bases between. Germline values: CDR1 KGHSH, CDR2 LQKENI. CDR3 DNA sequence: TGTGCCAGCTCACCGACAACAGTCGAAGAGACCCAGTACTTC. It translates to CASSPTTVEETQYF.

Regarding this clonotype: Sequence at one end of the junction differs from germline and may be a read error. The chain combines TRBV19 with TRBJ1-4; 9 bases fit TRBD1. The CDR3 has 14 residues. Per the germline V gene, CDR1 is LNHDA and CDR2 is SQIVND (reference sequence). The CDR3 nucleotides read TGTGCCAGTAGGCCGGACAGGGGAAATGAACAACTGTTTTTT. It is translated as CASRPDRGNEQLFF.

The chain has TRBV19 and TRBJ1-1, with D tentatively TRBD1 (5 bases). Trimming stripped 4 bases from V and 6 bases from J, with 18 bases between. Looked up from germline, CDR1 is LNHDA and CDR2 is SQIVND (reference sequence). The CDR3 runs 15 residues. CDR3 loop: CASSTSLGGIPEAFF. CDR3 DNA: TGTGCCAGTAGTACCAGCTTGGGGGGGATCCCTGAAGCTTTCTTT.

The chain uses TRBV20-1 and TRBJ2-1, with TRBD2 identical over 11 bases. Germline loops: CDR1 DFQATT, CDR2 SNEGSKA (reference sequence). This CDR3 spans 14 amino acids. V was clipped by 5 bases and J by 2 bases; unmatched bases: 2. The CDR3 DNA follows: TGCAGTGCTTTGACTAGCGGGACCTACAATGAGCAGTTCTTC. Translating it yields CSALTSGTYNEQFF.

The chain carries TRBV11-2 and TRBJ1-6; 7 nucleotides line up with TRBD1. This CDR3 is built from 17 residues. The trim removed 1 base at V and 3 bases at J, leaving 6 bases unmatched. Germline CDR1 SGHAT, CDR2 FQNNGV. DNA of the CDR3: TGTGCCAGCAGCTTAGGCACAGGGGTGGGCTATAATTCACCCCTCCACTTT. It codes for CASSLGTGVGYNSPLHF.

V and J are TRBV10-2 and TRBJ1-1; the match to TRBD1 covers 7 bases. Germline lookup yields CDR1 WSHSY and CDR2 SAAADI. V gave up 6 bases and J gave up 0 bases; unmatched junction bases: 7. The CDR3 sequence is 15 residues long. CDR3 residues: CASSQQGQMNTEAFF. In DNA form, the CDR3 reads TGCGCCAGCAGCCAACAGGGACAGATGAACACTGAAGCTTTCTTT.

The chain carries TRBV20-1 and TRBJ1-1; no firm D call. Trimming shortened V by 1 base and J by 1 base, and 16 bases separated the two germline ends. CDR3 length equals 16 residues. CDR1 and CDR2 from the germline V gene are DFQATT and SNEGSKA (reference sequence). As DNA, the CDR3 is TGCAGTGCTAGAGTCCGCGCGGGTAGGGCGAACACTGAAGCTTTCTTT. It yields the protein CSARVRAGRANTEAFF.

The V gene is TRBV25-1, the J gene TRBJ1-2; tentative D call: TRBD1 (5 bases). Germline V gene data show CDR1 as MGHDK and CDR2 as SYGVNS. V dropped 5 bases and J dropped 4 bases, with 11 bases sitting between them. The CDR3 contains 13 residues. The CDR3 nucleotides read TGTGCCAGCAGTTTACGGGGCATCTATGGCTACACCTTC. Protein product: CASSLRGIYGYTF.

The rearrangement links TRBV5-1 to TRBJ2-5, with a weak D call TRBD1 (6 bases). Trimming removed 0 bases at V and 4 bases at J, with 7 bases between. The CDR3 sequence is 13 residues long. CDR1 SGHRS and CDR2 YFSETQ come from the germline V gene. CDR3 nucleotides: TGCGCCAGCAGCTTGGAACAGGGAGAGACCCAGTACTTC. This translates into CASSLEQGETQYF.

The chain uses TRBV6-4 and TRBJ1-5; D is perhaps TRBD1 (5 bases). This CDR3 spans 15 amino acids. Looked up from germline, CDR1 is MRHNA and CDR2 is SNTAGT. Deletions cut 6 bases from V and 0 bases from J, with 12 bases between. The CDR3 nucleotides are TGTGCCAGCAGCTCGACAGCCACTAGCAATCAGCCCCAGCATTTT. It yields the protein CASSSTATSNQPQHF.

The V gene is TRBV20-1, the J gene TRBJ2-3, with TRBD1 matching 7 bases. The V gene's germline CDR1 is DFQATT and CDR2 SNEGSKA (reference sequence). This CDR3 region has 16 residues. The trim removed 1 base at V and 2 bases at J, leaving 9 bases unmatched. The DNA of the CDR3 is TGCAGTGCTAGAGCTACAGGGGAGTTTTTCACAGATACGCAGTATTTT. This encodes CSARATGEFFTDTQYF.

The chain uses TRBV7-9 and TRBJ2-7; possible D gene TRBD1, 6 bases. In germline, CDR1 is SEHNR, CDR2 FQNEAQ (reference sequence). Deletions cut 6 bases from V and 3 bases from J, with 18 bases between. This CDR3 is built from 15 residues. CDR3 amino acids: CASSYPSGDHYEQYF. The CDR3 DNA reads TGTGCCAGCAGTTACCCCTCAGGGGACCACTACGAGCAGTACTTC.

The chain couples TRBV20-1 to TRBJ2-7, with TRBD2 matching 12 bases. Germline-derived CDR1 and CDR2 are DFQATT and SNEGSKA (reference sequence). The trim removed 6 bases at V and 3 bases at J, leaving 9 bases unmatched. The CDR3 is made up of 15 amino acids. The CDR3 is CSAVLAGGAIYEQYF. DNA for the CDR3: TGCAGTGCAGTCCTAGCGGGGGGGGCTATCTACGAGCAGTACTTC.

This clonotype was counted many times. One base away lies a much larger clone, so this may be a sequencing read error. CDR3 in amino acids: CASSAGLRETQYF. CDR3 nucleotide sequence: TGTGCCAGCAGCGCGGGACTCCGAGAGACCCAGTACTTC. The chain recombines TRBV11-2 with TRBJ2-5; D may be TRBD2 (6 bases). Germline CDR1 SGHAT, CDR2 FQNNGV. The CDR3 runs 13 residues. The V end was cut by 5 bases, the J end by 4 bases, with 11 bases between.

This CDR3 is CASSPAGGYQPQHF. In nucleotides, the CDR3 is TGTGCCAGTAGTCCAGCAGGGGGATATCAGCCCCAGCATTTT. The chain combines TRBV19 with TRBJ1-5; 7 nucleotides line up with TRBD1. This CDR3 has 14 residues. J gave up 5 bases and V 5 bases, and 6 bases lay outside the gene matches. Germline CDR1 and CDR2: LNHDA and SQIVND (reference sequence).

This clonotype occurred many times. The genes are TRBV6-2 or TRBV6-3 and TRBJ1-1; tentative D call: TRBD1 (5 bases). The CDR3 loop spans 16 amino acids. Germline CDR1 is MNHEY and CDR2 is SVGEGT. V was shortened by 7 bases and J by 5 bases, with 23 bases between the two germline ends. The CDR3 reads CASNQDPLRVGTEAFF. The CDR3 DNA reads TGTGCCAGCAACCAAGACCCTCTCAGGGTCGGAACTGAAGCTTTCTTT.

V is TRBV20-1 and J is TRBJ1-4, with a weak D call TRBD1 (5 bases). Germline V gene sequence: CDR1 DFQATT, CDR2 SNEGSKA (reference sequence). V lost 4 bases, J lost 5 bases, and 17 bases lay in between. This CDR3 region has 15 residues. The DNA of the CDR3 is TGCAGTGCTACCGGGACTAGCGACTACAATGAAAAACTGTTTTTT. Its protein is CSATGTSDYNEKLFF.

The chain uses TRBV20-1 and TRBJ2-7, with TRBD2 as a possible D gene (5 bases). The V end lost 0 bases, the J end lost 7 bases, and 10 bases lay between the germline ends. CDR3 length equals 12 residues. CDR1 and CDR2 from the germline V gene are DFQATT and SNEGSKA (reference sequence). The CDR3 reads CSARDLGVEQYF. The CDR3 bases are TGCAGTGCTAGAGATCTCGGGGTTGAGCAGTACTTC.

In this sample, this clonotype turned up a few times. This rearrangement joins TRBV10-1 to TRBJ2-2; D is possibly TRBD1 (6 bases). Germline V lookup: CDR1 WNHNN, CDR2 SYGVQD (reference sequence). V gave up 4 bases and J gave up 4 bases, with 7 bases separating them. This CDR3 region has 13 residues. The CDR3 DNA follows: TGCGCCAGCAGTGCCAGGGGCACCGGGGAGCTGTTTTTT. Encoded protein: CASSARGTGELFF.